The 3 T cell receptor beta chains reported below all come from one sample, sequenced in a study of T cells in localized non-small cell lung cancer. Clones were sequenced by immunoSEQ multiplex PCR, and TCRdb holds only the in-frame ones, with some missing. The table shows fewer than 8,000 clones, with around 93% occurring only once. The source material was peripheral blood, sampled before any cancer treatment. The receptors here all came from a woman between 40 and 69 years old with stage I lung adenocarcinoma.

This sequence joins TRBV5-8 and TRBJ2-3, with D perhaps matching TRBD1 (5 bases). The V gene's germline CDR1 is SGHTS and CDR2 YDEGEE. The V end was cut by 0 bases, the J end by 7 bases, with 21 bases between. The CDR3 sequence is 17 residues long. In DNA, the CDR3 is TGTGCCAGCAGCTTGGATGGGGCAGTACCCTTGGGAAATACGCAGTATTTT. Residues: CASSLDGAVPLGNTQYF.

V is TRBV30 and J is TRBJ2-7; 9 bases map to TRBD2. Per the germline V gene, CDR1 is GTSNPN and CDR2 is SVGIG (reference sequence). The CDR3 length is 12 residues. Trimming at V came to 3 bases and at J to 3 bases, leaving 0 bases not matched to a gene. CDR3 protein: CAWRTSGYEQYF. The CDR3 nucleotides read TGTGCCTGGAGGACTAGCGGCTACGAGCAGTACTTC.

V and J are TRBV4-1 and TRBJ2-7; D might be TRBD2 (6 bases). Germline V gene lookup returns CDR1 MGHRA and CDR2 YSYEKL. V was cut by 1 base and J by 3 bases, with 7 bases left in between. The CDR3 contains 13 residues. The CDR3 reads CASSQGGVYEQYF. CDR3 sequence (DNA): TGCGCCAGCAGCCAAGGCGGGGTCTACGAGCAGTACTTC.